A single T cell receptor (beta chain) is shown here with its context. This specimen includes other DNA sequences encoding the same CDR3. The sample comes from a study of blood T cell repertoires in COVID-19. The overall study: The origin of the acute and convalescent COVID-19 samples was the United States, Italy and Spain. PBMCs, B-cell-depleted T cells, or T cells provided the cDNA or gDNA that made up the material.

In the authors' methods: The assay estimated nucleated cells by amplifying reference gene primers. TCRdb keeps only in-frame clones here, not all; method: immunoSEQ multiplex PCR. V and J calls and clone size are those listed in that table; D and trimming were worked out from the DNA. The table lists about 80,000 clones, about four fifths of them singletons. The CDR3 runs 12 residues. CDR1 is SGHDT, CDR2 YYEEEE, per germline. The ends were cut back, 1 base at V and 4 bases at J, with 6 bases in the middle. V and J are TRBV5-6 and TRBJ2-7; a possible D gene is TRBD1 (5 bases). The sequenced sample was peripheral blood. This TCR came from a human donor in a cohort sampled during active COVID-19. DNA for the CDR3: TGTGCCAGCAGCTTGCCAGGGTACGAGCAGTACTTC. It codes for CASSLPGYEQYF. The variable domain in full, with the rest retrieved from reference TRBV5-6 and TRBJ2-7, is DAGVTQSPTHLIKTRGQQVTLRCSPKSGHDTVSWYQQALGQGPQFIFQYYEEEERQRGNFPDRFSGHQFPNYSSELNVNALLLGDSALYLCASSLPGYEQYFGPGTRLTVT.